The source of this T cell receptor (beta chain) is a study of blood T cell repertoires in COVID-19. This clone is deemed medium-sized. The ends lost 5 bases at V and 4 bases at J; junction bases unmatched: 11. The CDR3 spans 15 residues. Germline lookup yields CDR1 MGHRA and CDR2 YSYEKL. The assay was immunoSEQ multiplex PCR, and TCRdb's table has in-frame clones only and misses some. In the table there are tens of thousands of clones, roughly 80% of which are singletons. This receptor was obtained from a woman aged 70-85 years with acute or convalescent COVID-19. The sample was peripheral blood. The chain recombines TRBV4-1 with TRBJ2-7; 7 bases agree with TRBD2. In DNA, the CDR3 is TGCGCCAGCAGCGCCTCCGGGACTACTCTGTACGAGCAGTACTTC. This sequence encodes CASSASGTTLYEQYF.